A selection of T cell receptor beta chains follows, all from one sample in a study of T-cell memory formation after mild COVID-19. TCRdb passed the 5' RACE reads through MiXCR, listing each CDR3 protein once. Found here are nearly 200,000 distinct CDR3 sequences, about 18% of them singletons; the top ten hold roughly 2.3%. Sequenced input: PBMCs or a T cell subset sorted from them (not recorded which). These TCRs come from an adult woman who had mild COVID-19 (a few samples of this study predate the infection). Cell type and time point are not known. Each CDR3 is given with its conserved first and last residue. A D gene is named only where the DNA matches it firmly. Clone size is stated in some rows and not others, as once, few, many or a class when expanded.

CDR3 protein | D gene | V gene | clone size | J gene | CDR3 length
CASSLGLKNTEAFF | . | TRBV25-1 | few | TRBJ1-1 | 14
CASRKEGAGDNQPQHF | TRBD1 | TRBV4-2 | . | TRBJ1-5 | 16
CASSVGSGPYEQYF | . | TRBV9 | . | TRBJ2-7 | 14
CASSSPDRGAYEQYF | TRBD1 | TRBV7-7 | . | TRBJ2-7 | 15
CASSLASGGSYNEQFF | TRBD1 | TRBV7-2 | few | TRBJ2-1 | 16
CASSPWGPTWGYTF | . | TRBV7-8 | few | TRBJ1-2 | 14
CASSFQQGETQYF | . | TRBV12-3/TRBV12-4 | many | TRBJ2-5 | 13
CASRQGNSNQPQHF | TRBD1 | TRBV2 | few | TRBJ1-5 | 14
CASSRQGMNTEAFF | TRBD1 | TRBV12-3/TRBV12-4 | many | TRBJ1-1 | 14
CASRGLAGGPPTQYF | TRBD2 | TRBV11-2 | few | TRBJ2-3 | 15
CASSPSFSGSKETQYF | TRBD2 | TRBV6-5 | many | TRBJ2-5 | 16
CASSYPSGQGPYEQYF | TRBD1 | TRBV6-2/TRBV6-3 | few | TRBJ2-7 | 16
CASSRRLAASTDTQYF | TRBD2 | TRBV5-1 | few | TRBJ2-3 | 16
CASSGAGTFLGLNTEAFF | . | TRBV13 | few | TRBJ1-1 | 18
CAWVQQETQYF | . | TRBV30 | . | TRBJ2-5 | 11
CASSYGSSNTEAFF | . | TRBV6-6 | . | TRBJ1-1 | 14
CASSPGEDRAYNEQFF | TRBD1 | TRBV7-6 | few | TRBJ2-1 | 16
CASSKGQQETQYF | TRBD1 | TRBV18 | . | TRBJ2-5 | 13
CASSLGGGVLETQYF | . | TRBV12-3/TRBV12-4 | many | TRBJ2-5 | 15
CASNSAQEGGKNIQYF | . | TRBV6-6 | few | TRBJ2-4 | 16
CASSVHDANRQGRYTF | . | TRBV9 | few | TRBJ1-2 | 16
CASRTGGLNTEAFF | . | TRBV12-3/TRBV12-4 | . | TRBJ1-1 | 14
CASRGLAETNTDTQYF | TRBD2 | TRBV6-2/TRBV6-3 | few | TRBJ2-3 | 16
CAISESKNIQYF | . | TRBV10-3 | few | TRBJ2-4 | 12
CASRPRDSYGYTF | TRBD1 | TRBV19 | . | TRBJ1-2 | 13
CASSVPGGQETQYF | TRBD1 | TRBV25-1 | . | TRBJ2-5 | 14
CASTRTGSGANVLTF | . | TRBV3-1 | few | TRBJ2-6 | 15
CASSQDSQTQYF | . | TRBV4-1 | . | TRBJ2-5 | 12
CASSLGSRSDTEAFF | . | TRBV12-3/TRBV12-4 | few | TRBJ1-1 | 15
CASSNRGPYEQYF | TRBD1 | TRBV5-1 | . | TRBJ2-7 | 13
CASSLEGGLYNEQFF | . | TRBV11-3 | few | TRBJ2-1 | 15
CASSASGGAGETQYF | TRBD2 | TRBV9 | many | TRBJ2-5 | 15
CASRRTARETQYF | . | TRBV5-6 | few | TRBJ2-5 | 13
CASSPTGTLSDTQYF | . | TRBV3-1 | . | TRBJ2-3 | 15
CASSPPGRGSYEQYF | . | TRBV18 | few | TRBJ2-7 | 15
CASSQSLAGFHNEQFF | TRBD2 | TRBV3-1 | few | TRBJ2-1 | 16
CASSHGQVDHEQYF | TRBD1 | TRBV5-1 | few | TRBJ2-7 | 14
CSVTRGNGGNEQFF | . | TRBV29-1 | . | TRBJ2-1 | 14
CSADTTGTNYDTF | . | TRBV20-1 | few | TRBJ1-2 | 13
CASSFRTGNTEAFF | TRBD1 | TRBV5-5 | many | TRBJ1-1 | 14
CSVADYEQYF | . | TRBV29-1 | . | TRBJ2-7 | 10
CAWSVGHRDSSYEQYF | TRBD1 | TRBV30 | . | TRBJ2-7 | 16
CASSYQGSYEQYF | . | TRBV6-6 | . | TRBJ2-7 | 13
CATQENGFSEQFF | . | TRBV12-3/TRBV12-4 | few | TRBJ2-1 | 13
CASSYSHAGGTDTQYF | TRBD2 | TRBV6-6 | many | TRBJ2-3 | 16
CATREGYTGELFF | . | TRBV24-1 | . | TRBJ2-2 | 13
CASSLASGGAIDEQFF | TRBD2 | TRBV12-3/TRBV12-4 | . | TRBJ2-1 | 16
CASSQGPTDTQYF | . | TRBV3-1 | . | TRBJ2-3 | 13
CASSLAGNTQYF | . | TRBV7-2 | . | TRBJ2-3 | 12
CASSLKGTSGLRSYNEQFF | TRBD2 | TRBV14 | few | TRBJ2-1 | 19
CASSSSTGGHTEAFF | TRBD1 | TRBV27 | . | TRBJ1-1 | 15
CASSSRGRTSYNEQFF | . | TRBV11-2 | . | TRBJ2-1 | 16
CASSMQTGAYGYTF | TRBD1 | TRBV5-1 | . | TRBJ1-2 | 14
CASSHPPGGRNQPQHF | . | TRBV4-1 | . | TRBJ1-5 | 16
CASSAGGTSTYNEQFF | TRBD2 | TRBV9 | . | TRBJ2-1 | 16